These 23 T cell receptor beta chains were all obtained from the same sample, sequenced in a study of vaccination and CD4 T cells after COVID-19. The Oncomine TCR Beta short-read assay sequenced DNA from cultured CD4+ T cells. One entry per CDR3 protein, called by TCRdb with MiXCR from the PCR reads. The table lists some 11,000 distinct CDR3 sequences, 25% to 35% of them singletons, with about a quarter in the top ten. The antigens these receptors bind are not known. As for treatment: roughly ten-day PBMC culture with coronavirus spike peptide pools or control peptides (ViraFEST assay). The sequenced sample was cultured CD4+ T cells from blood. These receptors all come from a human donor with COVID-19.

In its sample, this clonotype ranks as medium-sized. The chain combines TRBV20-1 with TRBJ1-5; D is uncertain. The germline gives CDR1 DFQATT, CDR2 SNEGSKA (reference sequence). The CDR3 length is 13 residues. The V end lost 2 bases, the J end lost 8 bases, and 13 bases lay between the germline ends. Written as DNA, the CDR3 is TGCAGTGCTAGAACCGACGCGAGGGAGCCCCAGCATTTT. Translated, it gives CSARTDAREPQHF.

This clonotype appeared a few times. The J gene is TRBJ2-2, the V gene TRBV28; D remains ambiguous. This CDR3 has 16 residues. V was shortened by 2 bases and J by 8 bases, with 18 bases between the two germline ends. Germline-derived CDR1 and CDR2 are MDHEN and SYDVKM. The CDR3 is CASSLPSATLSGELFF. Written as DNA, the CDR3 is TGTGCCAGCAGTTTACCATCAGCGACCCTATCTGGGGAGCTGTTTTTT.

This clonotype has only a few counts. The DNA for the CDR3 is TGTGCCACCGACAGGGGGTATGGCTACACCTTC. Translation: CATDRGYGYTF. This chain joins TRBV6-1 and TRBJ1-2; 9 positions agree with TRBD1. V trimming: 10 bases; J trimming: 5 bases; junction bases outside the gene matches: 2. The CDR3 covers 11 residues. From germline, CDR1 is MNHNS and CDR2 SASEGT.

The V gene is TRBV15, the J gene TRBJ1-1; a weak D match, TRBD1 (5 bases). CDR3 length: 15 residues. CDR1 and CDR2 from the germline V gene are LNHNV and YYDKDF (reference sequence). V lost 4 bases, J lost 7 bases, and 19 bases lay in between. This chain's CDR3 is CATSTYGTGSSEAFF. The CDR3 coding sequence is TGTGCCACCAGCACCTACGGGACCGGGTCGAGTGAAGCTTTCTTT. Drawing the rest from reference TRBV15 and TRBJ1-1, the complete variable domain is DAMVIQNPRYQVTQFGKPVTLSCSQTLNHNVMYWYQQKSSQAPKLLFHYYDKDFNNEADTPDNFQSRRPNTSFCFLDIRSPGLGDTAMYLCATSTYGTGSSEAFFGQGTRLTVV.

There are a few counts of this clonotype. J is TRBJ2-5 and V is TRBV4-2, with D tentatively TRBD1 or TRBD2 (6 bases each). Deletions cut 0 bases from V and 4 bases from J, with 18 bases between. Germline V CDR1 and CDR2: LGHNA, YNFKEQ. The CDR3 sequence is 17 residues long. CDR3: CASSQDGAGGRGETQYF. The CDR3 DNA sequence: TGTGCCAGCAGCCAAGACGGGGCTGGGGGGCGGGGAGAGACCCAGTACTTC.

The chain joins TRBV6-4 to TRBJ2-1, with 10 bases aligning to TRBD2. Germline CDR1 is MRHNA and CDR2 is SNTAGT. The CDR3 contains 15 residues. Unmatched junction bases numbered 9, after V lost 5 bases and J lost 8 bases. CDR3 residues: CASSMAGTSVDEQFF. The CDR3 DNA reads TGTGCCAGCAGTATGGCCGGGACTAGCGTCGATGAGCAGTTCTTC.

The chain uses TRBV12-3 or TRBV12-4 and TRBJ1-2, with 8 bases aligning to TRBD1. Trimming removed 5 bases from V and 4 bases from J; junction bases left unmatched: 9. The CDR3 sequence is 15 residues long. The CDR3, as DNA: TGTGCCAGCAGTCCAATCGACAGGGGATCCTATGGCTACACCTTC. Its protein is CASSPIDRGSYGYTF.

This clonotype turned up a few times. CDR3 loop: CASSIEGGHGGYTF. In DNA form, the CDR3 reads TGTGCCAGTAGTATAGAGGGTGGGCATGGTGGCTACACCTTC. The gene calls are TRBV19 and TRBJ1-2; D gene unclear. Germline assignment: CDR1 LNHDA and CDR2 SQIVND (reference sequence). V was pared by 0 bases and J by 7 bases, with 12 bases between. This CDR3 has 14 amino acids.

The V call is TRBV18, the J call TRBJ2-5, with D perhaps matching TRBD1 (5 bases). Germline loops: CDR1 KGHSH, CDR2 LQKENI. V was cut by 3 bases and J by 5 bases, with 13 bases left in between. The CDR3 spans 14 residues. The CDR3 sequence is CASSPRTPGETQYF. Written as DNA, the CDR3 is TGTGCCAGCTCACCCCGGACACCAGGGGAGACCCAGTACTTC.

The V call is TRBV19, the J call TRBJ1-6; 9 nucleotides align to TRBD1. The trim removed 4 bases at V and 7 bases at J, leaving 8 bases unmatched. The CDR3 consists of 16 residues. Per germline, CDR1 LNHDA and CDR2 SQIVND (reference sequence). CDR3 nucleotide sequence: TGTGCCAGTAGTACGCCGGACAGGGGAAGGAATTCACCCCTCCACTTT. Translated, it gives CASSTPDRGRNSPLHF. The entire variable domain, with the rest obtained from reference TRBV19 and TRBJ1-6, is as follows: DGGITQSPKYLFRKEGQNVTLSCEQNLNHDAMYWYRQDPGQGLRLIYYSQIVNDFQKGDIAEGYSVSREKKESFPLTVTSAQKNPTAFYLCASSTPDRGRNSPLHFGNGTRLTVT.

This clonotype has just a few counts. This chain links TRBV6-1 with TRBJ2-6; D not resolved. V dropped 6 bases and J dropped 4 bases, with 13 bases sitting between them. Looked up from germline, CDR1 is MNHNS and CDR2 is SASEGT. This CDR3 region has 15 residues. CDR3 amino acids: CASSRSPEGANVLTF. Written as DNA, the CDR3 is TGTGCCAGCAGCCGGTCCCCTGAGGGGGCCAACGTCCTGACTTTC.

V gene TRBV12-3 or TRBV12-4 combines with J gene TRBJ1-5; D is uncertain. Trimming left V 3 bases short and J 5 bases short, with 14 bases between. CDR3 size: 15 residues. The CDR3 loop reads CASSLSGSRHQPQHF. The CDR3 DNA reads as TGTGCCAGCAGTTTGTCGGGGTCGAGGCATCAGCCCCAGCATTTT.

The chain links TRBV6-1 to TRBJ1-1; 7 positions match TRBD1. This CDR3 comprises 16 residues. Trimming took 6 bases from V and 3 from J; bases not matched to a gene: 13. Germline V gives CDR1 MNHNS, CDR2 SASEGT. CDR3 region: CASRFWGAGGDTEAFF. The CDR3 bases are TGTGCCAGCAGGTTCTGGGGGGCAGGGGGGGACACTGAAGCTTTCTTT.

This clonotype was counted a few times. CDR3 in DNA: TGCAGTGCAATGTTGGGAGGGGAAGGATCACCCCTCCACTTT. Translation gives CSAMLGGEGSPLHF. The V call is TRBV20-1, the J call TRBJ1-6, with a weak D call TRBD1 (5 bases). The germline V gene has CDR1 DFQATT and CDR2 SNEGSKA (reference sequence). The CDR3 totals 14 residues. Trimming took off 6 bases at V and 10 bases at J, with 19 bases between the two ends.

V and J are TRBV7-2 and TRBJ1-5; D gene uncertain. The CDR3 totals 13 residues. Trimming shortened V by 3 bases and J by 2 bases, and 5 bases separated the two germline ends. Germline V gene data show CDR1 as SGHTA and CDR2 as FQGNSA. CDR3 DNA sequence: TGTGCCAGCAGCTTCGGGGGCAATCAGCCCCAGCATTTT. This encodes CASSFGGNQPQHF.

The chain has TRBV27 and TRBJ2-3; TRBD2 is a possible D gene (5 bases). V shed 3 bases and J shed 1 base, with 11 bases lying between them. The CDR3 covers 15 residues. CDR1 and CDR2 from the germline V gene are MNHEY and SMNVEV (reference sequence). CDR3 coding DNA: TGTGCCAGCAGTTTCGTCCTAGCCCGCACAGATACGCAGTATTTT. Amino acids: CASSFVLARTDTQYF.

The rearrangement joins TRBV11-2 to TRBJ2-6; D is possibly TRBD1 (5 bases). Germline CDR1 is SGHAT and CDR2 is FQNNGV. The CDR3 is 16 residues long. With 3 bases removed from V and 3 bases from J, the gap between germline ends came to 12 bases. CDR3 in amino acids: CASSFSGKGGANVLTF. For the CDR3, the DNA is TGTGCCAGCAGCTTTTCAGGGAAGGGTGGGGCCAACGTCCTGACTTTC. The entire variable domain, with the rest obtained from reference TRBV11-2 and TRBJ2-6, is as follows: EAGVAQSPRYKIIEKRQSVAFWCNPISGHATLYWYQQILGQGPKLLIQFQNNGVVDDSQLPKDRFSAERLKGVDSTLKIQPAKLEDSAVYLCASSFSGKGGANVLTFGAGSRLTVL.

This clonotype was seen only a few times. The chain uses TRBV20-1 and TRBJ2-5; TRBD1 matches at 7 bases. This CDR3 comprises 13 residues. Germline V CDR1 and CDR2: DFQATT, SNEGSKA (reference sequence). The V and J ends lost 6 bases and 1 base, in that order; junction bases with no gene match: 5. The CDR3 spells CSATDRIQETQYF. The DNA for the CDR3 is TGCAGTGCCACGGACAGGATCCAAGAGACCCAGTACTTC.

This clonotype appeared a few times. V usage is TRBV20-1 and J usage is TRBJ2-7, with D perhaps matching TRBD1 (7 bases). The germline V gene has CDR1 DFQATT and CDR2 SNEGSKA (reference sequence). CDR3 length: 14 amino acids. Trimming removed 0 bases from V and 5 bases from J, with 14 bases in between. For the CDR3, the DNA is TGCAGTGCTAGAGATCACCAGGGGGGAGACGAGCAGTACTTC. It yields the protein CSARDHQGGDEQYF.

The V gene is TRBV19, the J gene TRBJ1-6; 10 bases line up with TRBD1. CDR1 LNHDA and CDR2 SQIVND come from the germline V gene (reference sequence). Trimming removed 4 bases from V and 7 bases from J; junction bases left unmatched: 1. The CDR3 spans 14 residues. In nucleotides, the CDR3 is TGTGCCAGTAGTACGGACAGGGGGAATTCACCCCTCCACTTT. This gives the protein CASSTDRGNSPLHF.

J is TRBJ2-1 and V is TRBV5-1; maybe TRBD2 (6 bases). Germline CDR1 is SGHRS and CDR2 is YFSETQ. Trimming pared 4 bases from V and 0 bases from J, leaving 20 bases between. The CDR3 totals 18 residues. CDR3 nucleotides: TGCGCCAGCAGCCCAGGAGACCGCGGGAAGAGCTCCTACAATGAGCAGTTCTTC. Protein sequence: CASSPGDRGKSSYNEQFF.

In DNA, the CDR3 is TGTGCCAGCAGTGATAGCGGGGGGGCCTACGAGCAGTACTTC. This sequence encodes CASSDSGGAYEQYF. The chain employs TRBV12-3 or TRBV12-4 and TRBJ2-7; 11 bases agree with TRBD2. CDR3 length: 14 amino acids. V lost 5 bases and J lost 2; bases outside the gene matches: 2.

This clonotype has just a few counts. V is TRBV27 and J is TRBJ2-3; D may be TRBD1 (6 bases). Germline-derived CDR1 and CDR2 are MNHEY and SMNVEV (reference sequence). Trimming left V 6 bases short and J 4 bases short, with 14 bases between. This CDR3 has 14 residues. The CDR3 bases are TGTGCCAGCAGGATCCCTAACAGGGCAGATACGCAGTATTTT. Amino acids: CASRIPNRADTQYF.